These 7 T cell receptor beta chains came from one sample sequenced in a study of blood T cells in healthy people across ages. Using a J-beta primer mix together with a sample-barcoded 5' primer, a second PCR was run for about 7 to 12 cycles. From the 5' RACE reads, TCRdb called clonotypes with MiXCR, one entry per CDR3 protein. The sample contains about 780,000 distinct CDR3 sequences, 46% of which appear only once. The sample taken for sequencing was blood. These receptors were collected from a man older than 75 in good health.

V gene TRBV3-1 combines with J gene TRBJ2-3; 7 bases map to TRBD2. V lost 2 bases and J lost 8; bases outside the gene matches: 10. Per germline, CDR1 LGHDT and CDR2 YNNKEL (reference sequence). The CDR3 consists of 15 residues. CDR3 nucleotides: TGTGCCAGCAGCCAACAGGGCGGGCTAGCGGCTACGCAGTATTTT. Translating gives CASSQQGGLAATQYF.

The V gene is TRBV6-5, the J gene TRBJ2-1; 8 nucleotides line up with TRBD2. Germline V gene lookup returns CDR1 MNHEY and CDR2 SVGAGI. Trimming cost V 0 bases and J 3 bases; bases outside gene matches: 4. CDR3 length equals 16 residues. The CDR3 DNA is TGTGCCAGCAGTTACTCAGTTGCGGGAGGCTACAATGAGCAGTTCTTC. This codes for CASSYSVAGGYNEQFF.

The chain links TRBV5-1 to TRBJ2-3; D remains unclear. This CDR3 comprises 16 residues. V was shortened by 0 bases and J by 6 bases, with 17 bases between the two germline ends. Germline lookup yields CDR1 SGHRS and CDR2 YFSETQ. The CDR3 DNA reads as TGCGCCAGCAGCTTGGGTCTGACCAGGTCCTTGGATACGCAGTATTTT. This encodes CASSLGLTRSLDTQYF.

The CDR3 DNA sequence: TGTGCCAGCAAGGAGGGGACGAGAGAAACCAGTGAGCAGTTCTTC. Its translation is CASKEGTRETSEQFF. V usage is TRBV6-4 and J usage is TRBJ2-1, with a weak D call TRBD2 (6 bases). V gave up 7 bases and J gave up 9 bases, with 22 bases separating them. The germline V gene encodes CDR1 MRHNA and CDR2 SNTAGT. The CDR3 has 15 residues.

This clonotype was seen a few times. The chain is built from TRBV12-3 or TRBV12-4 and TRBJ2-5; D is possibly TRBD2 (5 bases). Trimming left V 8 bases short and J 4 bases short, with 14 bases between. The CDR3 has 13 residues. The CDR3 DNA is TGTGCCAGCTCCGTGGGAGTCGGAGAGACCCAGTACTTC. It is translated as CASSVGVGETQYF.

The sample holds many counts of this clonotype. The chain employs TRBV29-1 and TRBJ1-5; TRBD1 aligns across 7 bases. After removal of 3 bases from V and 5 bases from J, the junction contained 4 bases not matched to a gene. From germline, CDR1 is SQVTM and CDR2 ANQGSEA. The CDR3 is made up of 13 amino acids. CDR3 nucleotides: TGCAGCGTTGAGGTCGGACAGGATCAGCCCCAGCATTTT. Protein: CSVEVGQDQPQHF.

This sequence joins TRBV25-1 and TRBJ2-1; TRBD2 agrees at 15 bases. Germline CDR1 is MGHDK and CDR2 is SYGVNS. CDR3 length: 15 amino acids. After removal of 7 bases from V and 12 bases from J, the junction contained 10 bases not matched to a gene. CDR3 in amino acids: CASNLGLAGGGVQFF. CDR3 nucleotides: TGTGCCAGCAACCTAGGACTAGCGGGAGGGGGTGTGCAGTTCTTC. The full variable domain, completed using reference TRBV25-1 and TRBJ2-1, is EADIYQTPRYLVIGTGKKITLECSQTMGHDKMYWYQQDPGMELHLIHYSYGVNSTEKGDLSSESTVSRIRTEHFPLTLESARPSHTSQYLCASNLGLAGGGVQFFGPGTRLTVL.